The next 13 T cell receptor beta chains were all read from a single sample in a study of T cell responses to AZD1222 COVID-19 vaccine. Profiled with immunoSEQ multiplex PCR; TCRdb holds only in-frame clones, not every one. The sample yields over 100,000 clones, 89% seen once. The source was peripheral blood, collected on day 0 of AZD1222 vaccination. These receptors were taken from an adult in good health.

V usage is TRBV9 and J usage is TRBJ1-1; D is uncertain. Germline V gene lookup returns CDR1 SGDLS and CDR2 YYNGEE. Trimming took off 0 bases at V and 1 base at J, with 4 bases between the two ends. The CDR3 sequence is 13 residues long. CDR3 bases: TGTGCCAGCAGCGTAGAGACGAACACTGAAGCTTTCTTT. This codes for CASSVETNTEAFF.

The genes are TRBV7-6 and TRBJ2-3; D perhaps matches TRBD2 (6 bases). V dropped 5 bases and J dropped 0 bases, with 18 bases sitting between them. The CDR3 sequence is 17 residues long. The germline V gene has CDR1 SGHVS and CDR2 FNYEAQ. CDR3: CASSIPTSGGSTDTQYF. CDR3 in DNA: TGTGCCAGCAGCATACCGACTAGTGGGGGGAGCACAGATACGCAGTATTTT.

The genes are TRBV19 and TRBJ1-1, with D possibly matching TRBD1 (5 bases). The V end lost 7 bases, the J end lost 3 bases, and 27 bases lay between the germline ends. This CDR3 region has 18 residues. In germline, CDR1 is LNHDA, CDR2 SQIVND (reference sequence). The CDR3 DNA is TGTGCCAGTATACGACCCCAGGGTATCTTTGGAGGGGACACTGAAGCTTTCTTT. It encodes CASIRPQGIFGGDTEAFF.

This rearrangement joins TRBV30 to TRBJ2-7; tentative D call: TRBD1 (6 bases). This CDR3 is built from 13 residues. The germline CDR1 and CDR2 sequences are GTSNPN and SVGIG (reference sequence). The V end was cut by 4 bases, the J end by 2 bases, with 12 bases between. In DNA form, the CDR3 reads TGTGCCTGGAAGTGGGACAATACCTACGAGCAGTACTTC. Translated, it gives CAWKWDNTYEQYF. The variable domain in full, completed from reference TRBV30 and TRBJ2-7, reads SQTIHQWPATLVQPVGSPLSLECTVEGTSNPNLYWYRQAAGRGLQLLFYSVGIGQISSEVPQNLSASRPQDRQFILSSKKLLLSDSGFYLCAWKWDNTYEQYFGPGTRLTVT.

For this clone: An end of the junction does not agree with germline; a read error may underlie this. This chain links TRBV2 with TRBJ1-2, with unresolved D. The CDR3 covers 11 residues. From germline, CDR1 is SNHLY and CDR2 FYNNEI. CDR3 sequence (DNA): TGTGCCAGCGGGAGGAGGTCTCTTGTCGCCTTC. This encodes CASGRRSLVAF. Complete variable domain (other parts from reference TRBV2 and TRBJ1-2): EPEVTQTPSHQVTQMGQEVILRCVPISNHLYFYWYRQILGQKVEFLVSFYNNEISEKSEIFDDQFSVERPDGSNFTLKIRSTKLEDSAMYFCASGRRSLVAFGSGTRLTVV.

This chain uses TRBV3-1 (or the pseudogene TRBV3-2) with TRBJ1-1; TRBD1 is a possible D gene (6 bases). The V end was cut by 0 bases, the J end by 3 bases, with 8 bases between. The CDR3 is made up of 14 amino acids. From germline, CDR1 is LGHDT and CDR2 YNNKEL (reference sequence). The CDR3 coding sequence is TGTGCCAGCAGCCAAGAACAGGGCCACACTGAAGCTTTCTTT. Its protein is CASSQEQGHTEAFF.

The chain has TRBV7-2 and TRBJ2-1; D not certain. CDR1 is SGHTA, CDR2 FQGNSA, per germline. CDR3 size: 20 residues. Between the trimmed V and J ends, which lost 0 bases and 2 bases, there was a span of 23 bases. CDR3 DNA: TGTGCCAGCAGCTTAGCGTACAGCGTTGTGTTGTCTACCCCCTACAATGAGCAGTTCTTC. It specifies CASSLAYSVVLSTPYNEQFF.

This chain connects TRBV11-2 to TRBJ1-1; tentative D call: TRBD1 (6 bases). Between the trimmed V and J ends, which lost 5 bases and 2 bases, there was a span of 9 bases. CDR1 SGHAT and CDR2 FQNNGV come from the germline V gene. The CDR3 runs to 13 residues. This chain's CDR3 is CASSGQLNTEAFF. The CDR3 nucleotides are TGTGCCAGCAGCGGACAGCTAAACACTGAAGCTTTCTTT.

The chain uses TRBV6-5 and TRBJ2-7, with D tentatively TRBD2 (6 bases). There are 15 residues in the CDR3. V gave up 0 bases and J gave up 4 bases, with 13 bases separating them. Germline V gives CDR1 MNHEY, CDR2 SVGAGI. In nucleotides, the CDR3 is TGTGCCAGCAGTTACTCGAAGGGACTGAGTTACGAGCAGTACTTC. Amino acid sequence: CASSYSKGLSYEQYF.

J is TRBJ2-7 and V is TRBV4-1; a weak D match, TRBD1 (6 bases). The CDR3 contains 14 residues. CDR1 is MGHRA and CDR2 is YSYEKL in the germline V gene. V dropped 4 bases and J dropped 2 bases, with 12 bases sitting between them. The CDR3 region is CASSRTGRAYEQYF. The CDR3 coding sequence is TGCGCCAGCAGCCGAACAGGGAGAGCCTACGAGCAGTACTTC.

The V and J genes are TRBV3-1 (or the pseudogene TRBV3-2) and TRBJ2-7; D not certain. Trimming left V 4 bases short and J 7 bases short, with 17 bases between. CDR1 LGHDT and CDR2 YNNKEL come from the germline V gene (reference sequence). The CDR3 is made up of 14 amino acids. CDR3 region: CASSPGSPPMEQYF. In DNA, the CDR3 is TGTGCCAGCAGCCCCGGAAGCCCGCCTATGGAGCAGTACTTC.

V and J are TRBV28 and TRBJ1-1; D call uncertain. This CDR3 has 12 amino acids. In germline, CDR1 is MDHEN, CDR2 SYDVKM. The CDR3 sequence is CGVLDLNTEAFF. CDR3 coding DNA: TGTGGCGTACTCGACCTGAACACTGAAGCTTTCTTT.

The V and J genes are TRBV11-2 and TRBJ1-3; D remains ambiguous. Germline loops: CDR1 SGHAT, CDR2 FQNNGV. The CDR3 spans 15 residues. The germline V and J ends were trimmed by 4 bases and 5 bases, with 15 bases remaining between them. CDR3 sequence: CASSSWTLRRNTIYF. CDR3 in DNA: TGTGCCAGCAGCTCATGGACTCTAAGAAGAAACACCATATATTTT.